These T cell receptor beta chains were read from a single sample in a study of CD8+ T cells in alopecia areata. The method was immunoSEQ multiplex PCR; TCRdb's version includes in-frame clones alone and lacks a portion of them. The profile shows 150,000 to 200,000 clones, under 80% of them singletons. The sequencing here drew on CD4+ T cells sorted from blood, taken around week 49, from a patient treated with tofacitinib. These TCRs come from a human donor with alopecia areata. Each CDR3 is given with its conserved first and last residue. A D gene is named only where the DNA matches it firmly.

TRBD1 | TRBJ1-2 | TRBV7-2 | CASSLTGTGYTF
TRBD1 | TRBJ1-1 | TRBV9 | CASSPGQGDTEAFF
TRBD1 | TRBJ1-2 | TRBV29-1 | CSVEEATGALGWGYTF
NA | TRBJ2-5 | TRBV4-3 | CASSQEETQYF
NA | TRBJ1-1 | TRBV29-1 | CSVDADGTEAFF
NA | TRBJ1-1 | TRBV19 | CASSQQGGRTEAFF
NA | TRBJ1-5 | TRBV28 | CASSSEINQPQHF
NA | TRBJ1-6 | TRBV28 | CASSLLKRTDLGSPLHF
NA | TRBJ2-2 | TRBV4-1 | CASSRDPNTGELFF
NA | TRBJ2-3 | TRBV29-1 | CSVDGPDTQYF
TRBD1 | TRBJ2-1 | TRBV5-1 | CASSAGQGLDEQFF
NA | TRBJ2-1 | TRBV7-7 | CASSPGRINEQFF
NA | TRBJ1-2 | TRBV10-3 | CAISDPGEGYTF
NA | TRBJ2-7 | TRBV5-6 | CASSLAGTSYYEQYF
NA | TRBJ1-2 | TRBV11-2 | CASSSITGLGGYTF
NA | TRBJ1-3 | TRBV4-3 | CASSQEPRGNTIYF
TRBD1 | TRBJ1-2 | TRBV27 | CASTTRTGRANYGYTF
NA | TRBJ1-1 | TRBV19 | CASRDIRGNTEAFF
NA | TRBJ2-3 | TRBV27 | CASSARQPFTDTQYF
NA | TRBJ2-1 | TRBV19 | CASSIGNEQFF
NA | TRBJ1-1 | TRBV30 | CAWSSRADTEAFF
NA | TRBJ1-5 | TRBV7-2 | CASSQGYSNQPQHF
NA | TRBJ2-5 | TRBV5-1 | CASRRDLQETQYF
NA | TRBJ1-1 | TRBV28 | CASIPIYEAKKGGTEAFF
NA | TRBJ2-2 | TRBV2 | CASNGAGTGELFF
TRBD1 | TRBJ2-2 | TRBV7-2 | CASRPRTGSMTGELFF
NA | TRBJ2-5 | TRBV5-1 | CASSLEDEAETQYF
TRBD1 | TRBJ1-1 | TRBV29-1 | CSVDGTGSMNTEAFF
NA | TRBJ1-1 | TRBV2 | CASRGEQTKNTEAFF
NA | TRBJ2-3 | TRBV29-1 | CSVETGTDTQYF
NA | TRBJ2-1 | TRBV20-1 | CSAPWIAEQFF
NA | TRBJ1-1 | TRBV30 | CAWSGTVNTEAFF
NA | TRBJ2-5 | TRBV7-2 | CASSPHRGAGETQYF
NA | TRBJ2-7 | TRBV29-1 | CSVKVSIYEQYF
TRBD2 | TRBJ2-3 | TRBV29-1 | CSVVRLAGGTDTQYF
NA | TRBJ2-4 | TRBV18 | CASSPRGSANIQYF
NA | TRBJ1-6 | TRBV4-3 | CASSQGLSPLHF
NA | TRBJ1-1 | TRBV30 | CAWGPTQIEAFF
NA | TRBJ2-7 | TRBV30 | CAWSGKFEQYF
NA | TRBJ2-5 | TRBV5-6 | CASSYRVETQYF
TRBD2 | TRBJ2-3 | TRBV7-9 | CASRPGGTDTQYF
NA | TRBJ2-3 | TRBV6-5 | CASKYSGSADTQYF
NA | TRBJ2-7 | TRBV29-1 | CSVEKRGGEQYF
NA | TRBJ1-5 | TRBV19 | CASSITDSNQPQHF
NA | TRBJ1-1 | TRBV6-5 | CASSYSDSNTEAFF
NA | TRBJ1-1 | TRBV29-1 | CSVSLDTFEAFF
TRBD1 | TRBJ2-2 | TRBV29-1 | CSVERQGIAGELFF
TRBD2 | TRBJ2-1 | TRBV25-1 | CASSARGGPYNEQFF
TRBD1 | TRBJ1-2 | TRBV29-1 | CSASPGQGDYGYTF
TRBD2 | TRBJ2-1 | TRBV25-1 | CAGSGGAGSSYNEQFF
NA | TRBJ1-2 | TRBV7-2 | CASSLVLANYGYTF
NA | TRBJ2-3 | TRBV6-4 | CASSVGTGPLDTQYF
NA | TRBJ1-1 | TRBV6-1 | CASSPGRNTEAFF
NA | TRBJ2-1 | TRBV6-5 | CASSYSSQRFF
NA | TRBJ1-4 | TRBV29-1 | CSVADLGTNEKLFF
NA | TRBJ1-6 | TRBV27 | CASSQVYNSPLHF
TRBD1 | TRBJ1-2 | TRBV15 | CATKGEGAGYGYTF
NA | TRBJ2-5 | TRBV14 | CASSPRRGGETQYF